Listed below are T cell receptor beta chains from one sample, sequenced in a study of cytomegalovirus exposure and HLA in healthy donors. Assay: immunoSEQ multiplex PCR; the TCRdb copy retains only in-frame clones and omits some. The sample consists of about 100,000 clones, approximately 70% of them appearing once. Material for sequencing was PBMCs. These TCRs come from a woman between 18 and 29 years old in good health and CMV-seropositive. The CDR3 runs from the conserved cysteine through the conserved F or W. The listing skips clone size in some rows; elsewhere it reads once, few, many or a size class.

cdr3_length	clone_size	j_call	v_call	cdr3_aa
15	-	TRBJ2-7	TRBV28	CASSTAGGNSYEQYF
16	few	TRBJ2-1	TRBV6-5	CASSYYASGLDNEQFF
13	once	TRBJ2-3	TRBV29-1	CSVAMGATDTQYF
15	-	TRBJ2-7	TRBV4-1	CASSPGQGVVYEQYF
16	-	TRBJ2-1	TRBV5-1	CASSLFGGSSYNEQFF
14	-	TRBJ1-1	TRBV10-3	CAISESGGSAEAFF
14	-	TRBJ2-5	TRBV29-1	CSVAGLAGVETQYF
11	-	TRBJ1-2	TRBV20-1	CSRGLEYGYTF
15	-	-	TRBV5-4	CASSLNSGNSYEQYF
13	-	TRBJ2-1	TRBV6-4	CASSDSLNNEQFF
15	-	TRBJ1-4	TRBV10-3	CAISERGGANEKLFF
13	-	TRBJ1-1	TRBV5-4	CASSSTGETEAFF
12	-	TRBJ2-7	TRBV15	CATSPGAYEQYF
15	-	TRBJ2-3	TRBV6-5	CASSYSAEWTDTQYF
16	-	TRBJ2-1	TRBV4-1	CASSQASGMVYNEQFF
16	-	TRBJ2-1	TRBV18	CASSPYNQGGYNEQFF
14	-	TRBJ2-1	TRBV7-8	CASSLGLAGNEQFF
14	-	TRBJ1-5	TRBV30	CAWAEGLGNQPQNF
17	-	TRBJ2-1	TRBV7-8	CASSLAAGGFLYNEQFF
11	-	TRBJ1-2	TRBV6-6	CATRDGAAYTF
15	-	TRBJ2-1	TRBV6-1	CASSVGSGSRDEQFF
13	-	TRBJ2-4	TRBV5-1	CASSLGTVNIQYF
16	-	TRBJ2-3	TRBV5-4	CASSLVSSVGTDTQYF